These 8 T cell receptor beta chains originate from one sample sequenced in a study of spatial heterogeneity in lung cancer. These TCRs' antigens remain unknown. Findings of the study overall: Tumor mutation counts were tracked by expanded intratumoral alpha and beta TCR counts.

Time point: sample taken at primary tumor resection. MiXCR was run by TCRdb on the 5' RACE reads, yielding one entry per CDR3 protein. The table has approximately 3,000 distinct CDR3 sequences, almost 4.5% seen once. This specimen consisted of lung tumor tissue, obtained at surgery. The origin of the receptors is a female donor with early-stage non-small cell lung cancer.

This clonotype is categorized as medium-sized (0.01 to 0.1%). The chain recombines TRBV7-9 with TRBJ2-5; 9 nucleotides align to TRBD2. The germline V gene has CDR1 SEHNR and CDR2 FQNEAQ (reference sequence). The CDR3 is 16 amino acids. Trimming took 1 base from V and 5 from J; bases not matched to a gene: 8. CDR3 bases: TGTGCCAGCAGCTTAGGTGGGACTAGCTACGCCGAGACCCAGTACTTC. Residues: CASSLGGTSYAETQYF.

This clonotype was found many times. A clone one base away is much larger, so this may be a read error. The V call is TRBV4-2, the J call TRBJ1-6, with 8 bases matching TRBD1. V gave up 4 bases and J gave up 11 bases; unmatched junction bases: 7. The germline V gene encodes CDR1 LGHNA and CDR2 YNFKEQ. The CDR3 has 14 residues. The CDR3 reads CASSLNRGNAPLHF. The CDR3 bases are TGTGCCAGCAGCCTAAACAGGGGGAATGCACCCCTCCACTTT.

By sample share, this clonotype is medium-sized. This sequence joins TRBV12-3 or TRBV12-4 and TRBJ1-4; D gene ambiguous. With 8 bases removed from V and 5 bases from J, the gap between germline ends came to 12 bases. The CDR3 is made up of 13 amino acids. The CDR3 bases are TGTGCCAGCCGCGGACGGTGGAATGAAAAACTGTTTTTT. Protein product: CASRGRWNEKLFF.

This clonotype is labeled as medium-sized. The chain employs TRBV5-6 and TRBJ1-2; TRBD1 aligns across 9 bases. CDR1 is SGHDT, CDR2 YYEEEE, per germline. This CDR3 region has 14 residues. The trim removed 4 bases at V and 3 bases at J, leaving 4 bases unmatched. The CDR3 nucleotides read TGTGCCAGCAGCAGGGACAGGGCGGACTATGGCTACACCTTC. Encoded protein: CASSRDRADYGYTF.

This clonotype is judged medium-sized. The chain combines TRBV7-2 with TRBJ2-6; the match to TRBD1 covers 7 bases. The germline V gene has CDR1 SGHTA and CDR2 FQGNSA. V lost 6 bases, J lost 2 bases, and 4 bases stayed unmatched. CDR3 length: 15 residues. The chain's CDR3 is CASSQGGTGANVLTF. DNA of the CDR3: TGTGCCAGCAGTCAAGGGGGCACTGGGGCCAACGTCCTGACTTTC.

This clonotype was seen repeatedly, ten times or more. This sequence joins TRBV20-1 and TRBJ2-1; 13 bases are shared with TRBD2. CDR1 and CDR2 from the germline V gene are DFQATT and SNEGSKA (reference sequence). This CDR3 spans 16 amino acids. The V gene end was trimmed by 0 bases and the J gene end by 7 bases; junction bases not matched to a gene: 6. The CDR3 is CSARDTSGGAANEQFF. In DNA, the CDR3 is TGCAGTGCTAGAGATACTAGCGGGGGGGCCGCGAATGAGCAGTTCTTC.

About this clonotype itself: It is likely a read error, because the conserved phenylalanine at the end of the CDR3 is missing. This chain uses TRBV7-8 with TRBJ1-6; TRBD1 aligns across 9 bases. CDR3 length: 15 amino acids. Per the germline V gene, CDR1 is SGHVS and CDR2 is FQNEAQ. J gave up 11 bases and V 1 base, and 6 bases lay outside the gene matches. CDR3 residues: CASSLEGQGNAPLHS. The DNA for the CDR3 is TGTGCCAGCAGCTTAGAGGGACAGGGCAATGCACCCCTCCACTCT.

Judged by abundance, this clonotype is medium-sized. This sequence joins TRBV15 and TRBJ2-3; D remains unclear. From germline, CDR1 is LNHNV and CDR2 YYDKDF (reference sequence). The CDR3 totals 15 residues. V lost 0 bases to trimming and J lost 5 bases, with 12 bases between them. CDR3 bases: TGTGCCACCAGCAGAGAGAGGTTCGGGTTAGATACGCAGTATTTT. Protein: CATSRERFGLDTQYF.